The 21 T cell receptor beta chains given below trace back to one sample, sequenced in a study of T-cell memory formation after mild COVID-19 (dated by TCRdb to about 2021). Library generation was performed with 5' RACE. TCRdb lists the instrument as Illumina NovaSeq 6000. TCRdb trimmed the raw reads at Q25, called clones with MiXCR and kept productive beta chains. CDR3 protein sequences are deduplicated, and each keeps its most common genes and DNA. The table for this sample lists about half a million distinct CDR3 sequences; 15% to 20% of them were counted only once. The top ten constitute 9% to 15% of the sample. The material sequenced was PBMCs or a T cell subset sorted from them (not recorded which). These receptors came from an adult woman who had mild COVID-19 (a few samples of this study predate the infection). The sample titles of this study are shuffled in the database, so cell type and time point are left out; the donor was told from shared clones.

The CDR3 nucleotides read TGTGCCAGCAGTTACGGGGGGGACACCTACGAGCAGTACTTC. Its protein is CASSYGGDTYEQYF. This chain connects TRBV6-2 or TRBV6-3 to TRBJ2-7; TRBD2 is a possible D gene (7 bases). V lost 2 bases and J lost 2, with 10 bases in between. Germline-derived CDR1 and CDR2 are MNHEY and SVGEGT. This CDR3 spans 14 amino acids.

The V and J genes are TRBV24-1 and TRBJ1-2; TRBD1 aligns across 11 bases. Germline-derived CDR1 and CDR2 are KGHDR and SFDVKD. The junction had 9 bases not matched to a gene; V was cut back by 5 bases and J by 5 bases. The CDR3 is 16 amino acids. The CDR3 region has the DNA TGTGCCACCAGTGGGACCCCGGACAGGGGGCGGTATGGCTACACCTTC. Translated, it gives CATSGTPDRGRYGYTF.

The chain uses TRBV11-3 and TRBJ2-1, with TRBD2 matching 15 bases. The length of the CDR3 is 20 residues. Per the germline V gene, CDR1 is SGHNT and CDR2 is YENEEA. Trimming removed 1 base from V and 1 base from J; junction bases left unmatched: 8. CDR3 residues: CASSLGGGLAGGKSYNEQFF. In DNA form, the CDR3 reads TGTGCCAGCAGCTTAGGAGGGGGACTAGCGGGAGGAAAGTCCTACAATGAGCAGTTCTTC.

This clonotype appeared a few times. The V gene is TRBV6-1, the J gene TRBJ1-1, with 9 bases lining up with TRBD1. V gave up 7 bases and J gave up 5 bases; unmatched junction bases: 11. CDR1 and CDR2 (germline): MNHNS, SASEGT. The CDR3 loop spans 15 amino acids. The CDR3 reads CASTGDRGAGTEAFF. The CDR3 DNA reads as TGTGCCAGCACGGGAGACAGGGGGGCGGGAACTGAAGCTTTCTTT.

In this sample, this clonotype turned up many times. This sequence joins TRBV29-1 and TRBJ2-7; D is uncertain. Germline values: CDR1 SQVTM, CDR2 ANQGSEA. With 3 bases removed from V and 2 bases from J, the gap between germline ends came to 5 bases. This CDR3 has 11 residues. The CDR3 DNA is TGCAGCGTTGACGGTGCCTACGAGCAGTACTTC. It translates to CSVDGAYEQYF.

This clonotype was observed a few times. Written as DNA, the CDR3 is TGTGCCAGCAGCTTAAGAGGGGGCGACCAAGAGACCCAGTACTTC. This translates into CASSLRGGDQETQYF. The chain links TRBV7-3 to TRBJ2-5, with 7 bases lining up with TRBD1. The germline CDR1 and CDR2 sequences are SGHTA and FQGTGA. The CDR3 loop spans 15 amino acids. V was clipped by 1 base and J by 0 bases; unmatched bases: 2.

In DNA form, the CDR3 reads TGTGCCAGCAGGACTAGCGAGGCCTACAATGAGCAGTTCTTC. This encodes CASRTSEAYNEQFF. V is TRBV6-2 or TRBV6-3 and J is TRBJ2-1; TRBD2 aligns across 8 bases. V dropped 6 bases and J dropped 2; count of bases not matched to a gene: 3. Germline V gene lookup returns CDR1 MNHEY and CDR2 SVGEGT. The CDR3 is 14 residues long.

The chain has TRBV6-6 and TRBJ2-1; tentatively, D is TRBD1 (6 bases). V lost 6 bases and J lost 9, with 21 bases in between. CDR1 MNHNY and CDR2 SVGAGI come from the germline V gene (reference sequence). This CDR3 has 15 amino acids. The CDR3 coding sequence is TGTGCCAGCAGCCAACCGGACAGTCCTTACGGTGAGCAGTTCTTC. This encodes CASSQPDSPYGEQFF.

This clonotype was counted once. The chain carries TRBV6-5 and TRBJ1-4; 12 bases are a match to TRBD1. The CDR3 extends over 13 amino acids. Trimming took 6 bases from V and 13 from J; bases not matched to a gene: 6. Germline V lookup: CDR1 MNHEY, CDR2 SVGAGI. The CDR3 nucleotides are TGTGCCAGCAGGGGACAGGGGGCGAAGGGACTGTTTTTT. It is translated as CASRGQGAKGLFF.

This clonotype turned up a few times. CDR3 DNA: TGTGCCAGCACTGGGACATTGAACACTGAAGCTTTCTTT. This translates into CASTGTLNTEAFF. J is TRBJ1-1 and V is TRBV6-2 or TRBV6-3, with D possibly TRBD1 on 6 matching bases. CDR1 MNHEY and CDR2 SVGEGT come from the germline V gene. The ends were cut back, 7 bases at V and 0 bases at J, with 9 bases in the middle. This CDR3 has 13 amino acids.

Only a few counts were recorded for this clonotype. V gene TRBV7-9 combines with J gene TRBJ1-3; 7 nucleotides match TRBD1. CDR3 length: 19 residues. Per germline, CDR1 SEHNR and CDR2 FQNEAQ (reference sequence). V shed 5 bases, J shed 1 base, and the junction held 17 bases outside the gene matches. CDR3 coding DNA: TGTGCCAGCAGCCCCCGACAGGGTCCCCTCCCCGCTTCTGGAAACACCATATATTTT. This codes for CASSPRQGPLPASGNTIYF.

This clonotype occurred a few times. The chain employs TRBV12-3 or TRBV12-4 and TRBJ1-2, with no clear D. This CDR3 is 15 amino acids long. The V gene lost 5 bases and the J gene lost 0 bases, with 13 bases spanning the gap. CDR3: CASSGSPGANYGYTF. For the CDR3, the DNA is TGTGCCAGCAGTGGTTCCCCAGGAGCTAACTATGGCTACACCTTC.

The chain employs TRBV7-9 and TRBJ2-3, with D possibly being TRBD1 (5 bases). CDR1 SEHNR and CDR2 FQNEAQ come from the germline V gene (reference sequence). The CDR3 runs to 13 residues. CDR3 DNA sequence: TGTGCTATCCCTCAGGGCCACCCAGATACGCAGTATTTT. It is translated as CAIPQGHPDTQYF.

This clonotype was counted ten times or more. The chain combines TRBV9 with TRBJ2-1, with 7 bases that match TRBD2. V lost 0 bases, J lost 12 bases, and 12 bases stayed unmatched. Germline CDR1 and CDR2: SGDLS and YYNGEE. There are 15 residues in the CDR3. The CDR3 DNA sequence: TGTGCCAGCAGCGTAGGTGAGGAGGCCGGGGGGAGGCAGTTCTTC. It is translated as CASSVGEEAGGRQFF.

The chain carries TRBV7-3 and TRBJ2-3; the match to TRBD2 covers 8 bases. Unmatched junction bases numbered 22, after V lost 5 bases and J lost 0 bases. The length of the CDR3 is 21 residues. Per the germline V gene, CDR1 is SGHTA and CDR2 is FQGTGA. CDR3 sequence reads: CASSLTPPSRHAGGSTDTQYF. CDR3 in DNA: TGTGCCAGCAGCCTTACCCCTCCCTCGCGGCACGCGGGGGGTAGCACAGATACGCAGTATTTT.

Only a few counts were recorded for this clonotype. The chain joins TRBV5-1 to TRBJ1-2, with TRBD1 as a possible D gene (6 bases). The germline V gene encodes CDR1 SGHRS and CDR2 YFSETQ. This CDR3 has 14 residues. Between the trimmed V and J ends, which lost 2 bases and 3 bases, there was a span of 11 bases. The CDR3 region has the DNA TGCGCCAGCAGCTTCGACAGGATTTACTATGGCTACACCTTC. As protein: CASSFDRIYYGYTF.

The chain is built from TRBV24-1 and TRBJ1-1, with D unclear. CDR1 and CDR2 from the germline V gene are KGHDR and SFDVKD. Trimming left V 7 bases short and J 2 bases short, with 7 bases between. This CDR3 is built from 12 residues. The CDR3 DNA follows: TGTGCCACCAGGGGCTTTAACACTGAAGCTTTCTTT. It codes for CATRGFNTEAFF.

This chain joins TRBV29-1 and TRBJ2-2; D tentatively reads TRBD1 or TRBD2 (5 bases each). Trimming removed 1 base at V and 6 bases at J, with 18 bases between. In germline, CDR1 is SQVTM, CDR2 ANQGSEA. The CDR3 sequence is 16 residues long. The CDR3 protein is CSVEGEGTRLAGELFF. The CDR3 nucleotides are TGCAGCGTTGAAGGCGAAGGGACGCGATTGGCCGGGGAGCTGTTTTTT.

The chain uses TRBV19 and TRBJ1-1; D possibly corresponds to TRBD1 (5 bases). CDR3 length: 16 residues. Trimming removed 3 bases from V and 6 bases from J, with 20 bases in between. CDR1 and CDR2 from the germline V gene are LNHDA and SQIVND (reference sequence). CDR3 nucleotide sequence: TGTGCCAGTAGTATCTTGATTCCCGGTGAACAGGCTGAAGCTTTCTTT. Its translation: CASSILIPGEQAEAFF.

This clonotype appeared a single time. The chain joins TRBV5-1 to TRBJ2-3; D gene uncertain. V lost 0 bases, J lost 6 bases, and 11 bases lay in between. CDR3 length equals 14 residues. CDR1 and CDR2 (germline): SGHRS, YFSETQ. The CDR3 nucleotides read TGCGCCAGCAGCTTGGGGACCAAGCGCGATACGCAGTATTTT. Translating it yields CASSLGTKRDTQYF.

V and J are TRBV5-4 and TRBJ2-5, with 11 nucleotides matching TRBD2. The CDR3 has 16 amino acids. Germline values: CDR1 SGHNT, CDR2 YYREEE (reference sequence). With 4 bases clipped from V and 2 bases from J, the junction kept 7 bases outside the gene matches. The CDR3 DNA is TGTGCCAGCAGCGGGGGACTAGCGGTGCCTCAAGAGACCCAGTACTTC. It is translated as CASSGGLAVPQETQYF.